The rows below give T cell receptor beta chains drawn from one sample of a study of response to subunit inactivated influenza vaccine. TCRdb re-derived calls from the RT-PCR reads in MiXCR, one entry per CDR3 protein. The sample lists under 750,000 distinct CDR3 sequences; approximately 10% were seen once. The sample here was PBMCs from blood, taken on the day of vaccination. These receptors were taken from a man aged 50 to 60 who received an inactivated influenza vaccine. Both conserved end residues are part of each CDR3. Each record gives: clone size, V gene, D gene, J gene, CDR3 DNA, CDR3 protein. The D gene is left open where the match is weak. Expanded clones get a size class; other rows say once, few or many, or leave the size out.

abundance: .; v_gene: TRBV12-3/TRBV12-4; d_gene: TRBD1; j_gene: TRBJ2-1; CDR3nt: TGTGCCAGCAGCGGAGGGACAGGGTTCTCCTACAATGAGCAGTTCTTC; CDR3aa: CASSGGTGFSYNEQFF
abundance: few; v_gene: TRBV4-2; d_gene: TRBD1; j_gene: TRBJ2-7; CDR3nt: TGTGCCAGCAGCCATTATACATTCGGACAGGGTCACGAGCAGTACTTC; CDR3aa: CASSHYTFGQGHEQYF
abundance: few; v_gene: TRBV6-5; d_gene: TRBD1; j_gene: TRBJ1-1; CDR3nt: TGTGCCAGCAGTTCACAGGGGGCGAGCACTGAAGCTTTCTTT; CDR3aa: CASSSQGASTEAFF
abundance: .; v_gene: TRBV4-1; d_gene: TRBD2; j_gene: TRBJ2-3; CDR3nt: TGCGCCAGCAGCCAAGTTCCTACGGGGGGGCGGGATACGCAGTATTTT; CDR3aa: CASSQVPTGGRDTQYF
abundance: many; v_gene: TRBV12-3/TRBV12-4; d_gene: TRBD1; j_gene: TRBJ2-7; CDR3nt: TGTGCCAGCAGTGACCGGGACAGGGCGACCTACGAGCAGTACTTC; CDR3aa: CASSDRDRATYEQYF
abundance: few; v_gene: TRBV28; d_gene: .; j_gene: TRBJ1-2; CDR3nt: TGTGCCAGCAGCCCCGGGAGAAAAACCTATGGCTACACCTTC; CDR3aa: CASSPGRKTYGYTF
abundance: .; v_gene: TRBV4-2; d_gene: TRBD1; j_gene: TRBJ2-3; CDR3nt: TGTGCCAGCAGCCAAGGAGTCAGGGGGCGGGACACAGATACGCAGTATTTT; CDR3aa: CASSQGVRGRDTDTQYF
abundance: many; v_gene: TRBV7-9; d_gene: .; j_gene: TRBJ2-2; CDR3nt: TGTGCCAGCATCCCACTAGGCAGAAGGTCCGGGGAGCTGTTTTTT; CDR3aa: CASIPLGRRSGELFF
abundance: .; v_gene: TRBV6-2/TRBV6-3; d_gene: .; j_gene: TRBJ2-5; CDR3nt: TGTGCCAGCAGTTACCCCCAAAGGACCCAGTACTTC; CDR3aa: CASSYPQRTQYF
abundance: .; v_gene: TRBV24-1; d_gene: .; j_gene: TRBJ2-1; CDR3nt: TGTGCCACCAGTGATCCCGGAGGGCCGTTCAATGAGCAGTTCTTC; CDR3aa: CATSDPGGPFNEQFF
abundance: .; v_gene: TRBV18; d_gene: TRBD1; j_gene: TRBJ2-7; CDR3nt: TGTGCCAGCTCGGCCGGGACAGGGGCCTGGGAGCAGTACTTC; CDR3aa: CASSAGTGAWEQYF
abundance: few; v_gene: TRBV14; d_gene: TRBD1; j_gene: TRBJ2-2; CDR3nt: TGTGCCAGCAGCCAAGGCCATTACCGGGACAGGGAATTTGATCCCGGGGAGCTGTTTTTT; CDR3aa: CASSQGHYRDREFDPGELFF
abundance: .; v_gene: TRBV12-3/TRBV12-4; d_gene: .; j_gene: TRBJ2-7; CDR3nt: TGTGCCAGCAGTTTCCGATGGGACTCCTACGAGCAGTACTTC; CDR3aa: CASSFRWDSYEQYF
abundance: .; v_gene: TRBV12-3/TRBV12-4; d_gene: .; j_gene: TRBJ2-1; CDR3nt: TGTGCCAGCAGTTTTGGGCGGTTGAATACCAATGAGCAGTTCTTC; CDR3aa: CASSFGRLNTNEQFF
abundance: few; v_gene: TRBV28; d_gene: .; j_gene: TRBJ2-7; CDR3nt: TGTGCCAGCAGTCGGAGGCTGCCGGTCGAGCAGTACTTC; CDR3aa: CASSRRLPVEQYF
abundance: few; v_gene: TRBV5-1; d_gene: .; j_gene: TRBJ1-5; CDR3nt: TGCGCCAGCAGCCCCGTCCCGGGGAGCAATCAGCCCCAGCATTTT; CDR3aa: CASSPVPGSNQPQHF
abundance: .; v_gene: TRBV9; d_gene: TRBD1; j_gene: TRBJ1-2; CDR3nt: TGTGCCAGCAGCGTAGGAGGGGGCGACTATGGCTACACCTTC; CDR3aa: CASSVGGGDYGYTF
abundance: few; v_gene: TRBV28; d_gene: TRBD2; j_gene: TRBJ2-7; CDR3nt: TGTGCCAGCAGTTCCCCCGGGGCCGGCGGGGGATACGAGCAGTACTTC; CDR3aa: CASSSPGAGGGYEQYF
abundance: .; v_gene: TRBV6-4; d_gene: .; j_gene: TRBJ1-2; CDR3nt: TGTGCCAGCCAGAACGGCTATGGCTACACCTTC; CDR3aa: CASQNGYGYTF
abundance: few; v_gene: TRBV6-1; d_gene: .; j_gene: TRBJ1-5; CDR3nt: TGTGCCAGCAGGGTCAGGGATGAGCCCCAGCATTTT; CDR3aa: CASRVRDEPQHF
abundance: .; v_gene: TRBV4-3; d_gene: .; j_gene: TRBJ2-7; CDR3nt: TGCGCCAGCAGCCAAGACAGGACCCGTAGCTCCTACGAGCAGTACTTC; CDR3aa: CASSQDRTRSSYEQYF
abundance: .; v_gene: TRBV7-8; d_gene: .; j_gene: TRBJ2-1; CDR3nt: TGTGCCAGCAGCTTGGCCTCCGGGACTTCCTCCTACAATGAGCAGTTCTTC; CDR3aa: CASSLASGTSSYNEQFF
abundance: few; v_gene: TRBV12-3/TRBV12-4; d_gene: .; j_gene: TRBJ2-7; CDR3nt: TGTGCCAGCAGTTTAATAGAATCCCACGAGCAGTACTTC; CDR3aa: CASSLIESHEQYF
abundance: many; v_gene: TRBV6-1; d_gene: TRBD2; j_gene: TRBJ2-7; CDR3nt: TGTGCCAGCAGTCATAGCGGGGGGGCCTACGAGCAGTACTTC; CDR3aa: CASSHSGGAYEQYF
abundance: .; v_gene: TRBV18; d_gene: TRBD2; j_gene: TRBJ2-7; CDR3nt: TGTGCCAGCTCACCCCAGGGAGGGATCTACGAGCAGTACTTC; CDR3aa: CASSPQGGIYEQYF
abundance: many; v_gene: TRBV15; d_gene: .; j_gene: TRBJ2-2; CDR3nt: TGTGCCACCAGCAGAGATTCGAGAGTGGTCACCGGGGAGCTGTTTTTT; CDR3aa: CATSRDSRVVTGELFF
abundance: few; v_gene: TRBV30; d_gene: .; j_gene: TRBJ2-2; CDR3nt: TGTGCCTGGAGTTCCCTAGCTCGGGAGCTGTTTTTT; CDR3aa: CAWSSLARELFF
abundance: few; v_gene: TRBV7-9; d_gene: .; j_gene: TRBJ2-1; CDR3nt: TGTGCCAGCAGCTTAGCGGGAGGTGTTGAGCAGTTCTTC; CDR3aa: CASSLAGGVEQFF
abundance: .; v_gene: TRBV7-9; d_gene: .; j_gene: TRBJ2-2; CDR3nt: TGTGCCAGCAGCTTTTGGGACTCCCGACCCGGGGAGCTGTTTTTT; CDR3aa: CASSFWDSRPGELFF
abundance: .; v_gene: TRBV7-2; d_gene: TRBD2; j_gene: TRBJ2-2; CDR3nt: TGTGCCAGCAGCAGGACTAGCGGGAGGGTTGGGCTGTTTTTT; CDR3aa: CASSRTSGRVGLFF
abundance: few; v_gene: TRBV20-1; d_gene: TRBD2; j_gene: TRBJ2-1; CDR3nt: TGCAGTGCTCCAAAGGGGCTAGCGGGAGGTGAGCAGTTCTTC; CDR3aa: CSAPKGLAGGEQFF
abundance: few; v_gene: TRBV6-5; d_gene: .; j_gene: TRBJ1-4; CDR3nt: TGTGCCAGCAGTTACTCGAAGATCAGTGAAAAACTGTTTTTT; CDR3aa: CASSYSKISEKLFF
abundance: many; v_gene: TRBV7-8; d_gene: TRBD2; j_gene: TRBJ2-7; CDR3nt: TGTGCCAGCAGGCGGGAGTACGAGCAGTACTTC; CDR3aa: CASRREYEQYF
abundance: few; v_gene: TRBV7-9; d_gene: .; j_gene: TRBJ1-6; CDR3nt: TGTGCCAGCAGCTTTTCGGGGAGCTCCTATAATTCACCCCTCCACTTT; CDR3aa: CASSFSGSSYNSPLHF
abundance: few; v_gene: TRBV28; d_gene: .; j_gene: TRBJ2-7; CDR3nt: TGTGCCAGCTTTCCAGGGCGCCGGAACTACGAGCAGTACTTC; CDR3aa: CASFPGRRNYEQYF
abundance: .; v_gene: TRBV10-3; d_gene: .; j_gene: TRBJ1-2; CDR3nt: TGTGCCATCAATCAGGGATTCGGCTATGGCTACACCTTC; CDR3aa: CAINQGFGYGYTF
abundance: .; v_gene: TRBV11-2; d_gene: .; j_gene: TRBJ2-1; CDR3nt: TGTGCCAGCAGCCAAGGAGTGGGTACTGAGCAGTTCTTC; CDR3aa: CASSQGVGTEQFF
abundance: .; v_gene: TRBV10-3; d_gene: TRBD1; j_gene: TRBJ1-6; CDR3nt: TGTGCCATCAGTTCCCTGGACAGGGGTAATTCACCCCTCCACTTT; CDR3aa: CAISSLDRGNSPLHF
abundance: .; v_gene: TRBV5-4; d_gene: TRBD2; j_gene: TRBJ2-1; CDR3nt: TGTGCCAGCAGCTTGGCGGCTAGCGGGGAAGATGAGCAGTTCTTC; CDR3aa: CASSLAASGEDEQFF
abundance: .; v_gene: TRBV7-2; d_gene: .; j_gene: TRBJ1-2; CDR3nt: TGTGCCAGCAGCTTAGCGCATACAGGGAGGTATGGCTACACCTTC; CDR3aa: CASSLAHTGRYGYTF